The 16 T cell receptor beta chains below were found in one sample sequenced in a study of monozygotic twins with inflammatory bowel disease. TCRdb reanalyzed the 5' RACE reads, giving one entry per CDR3 protein sequence and no DNA. This sample's clone table lists about 160,000 distinct CDR3 sequences. The sequenced material came from blood. All receptors derive from a human donor with ulcerative colitis or Crohn's disease, or a healthy co-twin of an affected twin (not recorded which).

J is TRBJ2-3 and V is TRBV4-2; without DNA, the TCRdb call of TRBD2 cannot be checked. CDR3 length: 18 residues. From germline, CDR1 is LGHNA and CDR2 YNFKEQ. The CDR3 is CASSQLPTPTEGPDTQYF.

CDR3: CASSRLAGGQGETQYF. V is TRBV7-2 and J is TRBJ2-5; TCRdb picks TRBD2, but there is no DNA to check that call. The germline gives CDR1 SGHTA, CDR2 FQGNSA. CDR3 length: 16 amino acids.

This sequence joins TRBV10-3 and TRBJ2-3. The CDR3 sequence is 15 residues long. Per germline, CDR1 ENHRY and CDR2 SYGVKD. This CDR3 is CAISEAVNSRDTQYF.

This chain connects TRBV20-1 to TRBJ1-1. The CDR3 consists of 13 residues. Germline loops: CDR1 DFQATT, CDR2 SNEGSKA (reference sequence). CDR3 residues: CSARGTGGTEAFF.

This chain joins TRBV20-1 and TRBJ2-1; the TCRdb call, TRBD1, lacks DNA for checking. Per germline, CDR1 DFQATT and CDR2 SNEGSKA (reference sequence). The CDR3 extends over 16 amino acids. The CDR3 sequence is CSARDIGRDPGYEQFF.

This rearrangement joins TRBV20-1 to TRBJ2-7; the D call from TCRdb, TRBD1, cannot be confirmed without DNA. Germline V CDR1 and CDR2: DFQATT, SNEGSKA (reference sequence). The CDR3 totals 14 residues. Here the CDR3 reads CSAGRGRSSYEQYF.

The V call is TRBV19, the J call TRBJ2-4; TCRdb names TRBD1, which stays unverified in the absence of DNA. The length of the CDR3 is 13 residues. Germline values: CDR1 LNHDA, CDR2 SQIVND (reference sequence). CDR3 protein: CASSTRGLAIQYF.

This chain connects TRBV7-2 to TRBJ1-2; TCRdb gives TRBD1 as the D gene, but with no DNA this cannot be confirmed. There are 15 residues in the CDR3. The germline V gene encodes CDR1 SGHTA and CDR2 FQGNSA. CDR3 sequence reads: CASSMGREGVAGYTF.

CDR3: CASSIEPTENTEAFF. The chain links TRBV19 to TRBJ1-1; absent DNA, TCRdb's TRBD1 call cannot be checked. The germline CDR1 and CDR2 sequences are LNHDA and SQIVND (reference sequence). The CDR3 contains 15 residues. The entire variable domain, with the rest obtained from reference TRBV19 and TRBJ1-1, is as follows: DGGITQSPKYLFRKEGQNVTLSCEQNLNHDAMYWYRQDPGQGLRLIYYSQIVNDFQKGDIAEGYSVSREKKESFPLTVTSAQKNPTAFYLCASSIEPTENTEAFFGQGTRLTVV.

J is TRBJ2-2 and V is TRBV18; TCRdb's D gene call, TRBD1, goes unchecked for lack of DNA. Germline V gene data show CDR1 as KGHSH and CDR2 as LQKENI. The CDR3 length is 14 residues. The CDR3 loop is CASSPTGYTGELFF.

This CDR3 is CAIRGQGTDEKLFF. V and J are TRBV10-3 and TRBJ1-4; the D call of TRBD1 rests on TCRdb alone, since no DNA is present to check it. The CDR3 loop spans 14 amino acids. Per germline, CDR1 ENHRY and CDR2 SYGVKD.

The chain recombines TRBV19 with TRBJ2-7; TCRdb indicates TRBD2, and absent DNA this call remains unverified. The CDR3 is 16 amino acids. Germline assignment: CDR1 LNHDA and CDR2 SQIVND (reference sequence). CDR3 protein: CASSIGGNCEGCEQYF.

The chain employs TRBV29-1 and TRBJ1-1; TCRdb calls TRBD1, which cannot be checked without DNA. Germline V CDR1 and CDR2: SQVTM, ANQGSEA. The CDR3 is 13 residues long. CDR3 loop: CSGGTARDTEAFF.

The V and J genes are TRBV11-3 and TRBJ2-1; the D gene TCRdb calls, TRBD1, cannot be checked with no DNA. Germline V gene sequence: CDR1 SGHNT, CDR2 YENEEA. The CDR3 spans 12 residues. The CDR3 sequence: CASRDTYNEQFF.

The genes are TRBV7-9 and TRBJ1-1; TCRdb designates TRBD1, a call that cannot be tested without DNA. The CDR3 sequence is 16 residues long. Germline CDR1 SEHNR, CDR2 FQNEAQ (reference sequence). The CDR3: CASSLSGGDRGTEAFF.

V and J are TRBV29-1 and TRBJ2-5. The CDR3 is 12 residues long. Germline CDR1 is SQVTM and CDR2 is ANQGSEA. The CDR3 loop reads CSAESGLETQYF. Variable domain in full (rest from reference TRBV29-1 and TRBJ2-5): SAVISQKPSRDICQRGTSLTIQCQVDSQVTMMFWYRQQPGQSLTLIATANQGSEATYESGFVIDKFPISRPNLTFSTLTVSNMSPEDSSIYLCSAESGLETQYFGPGTRLLVL.